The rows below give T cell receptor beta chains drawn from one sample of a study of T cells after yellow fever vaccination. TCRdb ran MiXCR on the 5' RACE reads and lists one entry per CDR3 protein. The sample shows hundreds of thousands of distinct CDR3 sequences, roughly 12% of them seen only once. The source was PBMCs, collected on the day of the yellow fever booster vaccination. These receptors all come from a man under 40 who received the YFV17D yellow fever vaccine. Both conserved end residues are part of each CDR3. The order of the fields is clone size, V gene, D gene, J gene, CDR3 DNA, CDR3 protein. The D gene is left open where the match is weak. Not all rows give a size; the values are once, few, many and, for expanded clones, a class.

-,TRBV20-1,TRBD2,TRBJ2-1,TGCAGTGCTACCAGGACTAGCGCACATGAGCAGTTCTTC,CSATRTSAHEQFF
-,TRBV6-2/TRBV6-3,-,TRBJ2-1,TGTGCCAGCAGTTACACATACAGGGATGATGAGCAGTTCTTC,CASSYTYRDDEQFF
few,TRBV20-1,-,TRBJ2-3,TGCAGTGCTAGATCCGGGAGAGGGAGCACAGATACGCAGTATTTT,CSARSGRGSTDTQYF
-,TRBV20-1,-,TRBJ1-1,TGCAGTGCTAGACAGGGAATCGGAGCTGAAGCTTTCTTT,CSARQGIGAEAFF
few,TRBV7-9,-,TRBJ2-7,TGTGCCAGCAGTGTGGTACAGGGTGATTCCTACGAGCAGTACTTC,CASSVVQGDSYEQYF
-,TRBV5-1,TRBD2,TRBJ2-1,TGCGCCAGCAGCAGCAGCGGGAGGGCCCATTGGGAGCAGTTCTTC,CASSSSGRAHWEQFF
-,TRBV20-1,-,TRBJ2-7,TGCAGTGCAAACAGGGTCGGCGAGCAGTACTTC,CSANRVGEQYF
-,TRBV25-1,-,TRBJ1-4,TGTGCCAGCAGTGAACGGGGGGGAGGGAATCGAGAAAAACTGTTTTTT,CASSERGGGNREKLFF
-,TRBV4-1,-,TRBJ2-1,TGCGCCAGCAGCCAAGTTGGTGGGCCCACTAGGACCCTTACCTACAATGAGCAGTTCTTC,CASSQVGGPTRTLTYNEQFF
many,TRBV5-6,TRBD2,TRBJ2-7,TGTGCCAGCAGCGTGGGACTAGCGGAAGAGCAGTACTTC,CASSVGLAEEQYF
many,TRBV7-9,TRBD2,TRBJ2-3,TGTGCCAGCAGCTACCCCGGAGCGGGGTTGGCAGATACGCAGTATTTT,CASSYPGAGLADTQYF
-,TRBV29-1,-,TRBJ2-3,TGCAGCGTTGACTGGCGGGATACGCAGTATTTT,CSVDWRDTQYF
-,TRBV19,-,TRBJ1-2,TGTGCCAGTAGTATTGAAGGGGTTAGGGCCTATGGCTACACCTTC,CASSIEGVRAYGYTF
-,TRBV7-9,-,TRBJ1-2,TGTGCCAGCAGCTTAGCCCAGACCTGGCTAGGCTATGGCTACACCTTC,CASSLAQTWLGYGYTF
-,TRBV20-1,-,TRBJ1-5,TGCAGTGCTAAGATTTCTGGCAATCAGCCCCAGCATTTT,CSAKISGNQPQHF
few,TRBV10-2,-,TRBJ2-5,TGCGCCAGCAGTGAGATGGCCTTCCGGGGAGAGACCCAGTACTTC,CASSEMAFRGETQYF
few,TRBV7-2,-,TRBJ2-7,TGTGCCAGCAGCTTATCTTCAGCGAGCTACTCCTACGAGCAGTACTTC,CASSLSSASYSYEQYF
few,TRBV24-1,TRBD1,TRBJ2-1,TGTGCCACCAGTGATTCTGTGGCGGCAGGGGGTTACAATGAGCAGTTCTTC,CATSDSVAAGGYNEQFF
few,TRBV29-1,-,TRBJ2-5,TGCAGCGTTGACAGCGTAGAGACCCAGTACTTC,CSVDSVETQYF
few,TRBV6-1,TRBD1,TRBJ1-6,TGTGCCAGCAGTAAGACAGGGCGGTTAACCCCCCTCCACTTT,CASSKTGRLTPLHF
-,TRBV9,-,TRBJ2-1,TGTGCCAGCAGCGCTGCGAGCTCCTACAATGAGCAGTTCTTC,CASSAASSYNEQFF
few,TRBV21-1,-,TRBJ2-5,TGTGCCAGCAGCAACAGGACTAGCGCTAAGGGAGAGACCCAGTACTTC,CASSNRTSAKGETQYF
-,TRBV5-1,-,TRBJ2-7,TGCGCCAGCAGCTTCTCGAGGGGATCCTACGAGCAGTACTTC,CASSFSRGSYEQYF
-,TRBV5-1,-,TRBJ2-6,TGCGCCAGCAGCCAAGGGGGGACCACAGCGGGGGCCAACGTCCTGACTTTC,CASSQGGTTAGANVLTF
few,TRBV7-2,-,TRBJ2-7,TGTGCCAGCAGCTTGGGACTCTCCGAGCAGTACTTC,CASSLGLSEQYF
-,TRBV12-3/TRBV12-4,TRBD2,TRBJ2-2,TGTGCCAGCAGTCCCCGGGTAGCGGGAGCCGGGGAGCTGTTTTTT,CASSPRVAGAGELFF
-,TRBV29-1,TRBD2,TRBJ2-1,TGCAGCGGGCGGGAGATAAACAATGAGCAGTTCTTC,CSGREINNEQFF
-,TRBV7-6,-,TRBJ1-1,TGTGCCAGCAGCTTATTTGTGCCGGGGACTGAAGCTTTCTTT,CASSLFVPGTEAFF
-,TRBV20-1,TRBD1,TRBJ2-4,TGCAGTGCTGCGAACACAGGGGAATGGGCCAAAAACATTCAGTACTTC,CSAANTGEWAKNIQYF
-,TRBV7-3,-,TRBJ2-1,TGTGCCAGCAGCTTAAAAGGGAAGAAAAGGCAGTTCTTC,CASSLKGKKRQFF
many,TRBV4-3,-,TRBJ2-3,TGCGCCAGCAGCCAAGATAGGGAAGATACGCAGTATTTT,CASSQDREDTQYF
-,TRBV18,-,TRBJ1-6,TGTGCCAGCTCACCCATGGTCTTCGGGACACCCCTCCACTTT,CASSPMVFGTPLHF
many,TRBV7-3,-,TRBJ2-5,TGTGCCAGCAGCTTATCCAGGGAAGAGACCCAGTACTTC,CASSLSREETQYF
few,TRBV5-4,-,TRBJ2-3,TGTGCCAGCAGCCGTTGGACTACAGATACGCAGTATTTT,CASSRWTTDTQYF
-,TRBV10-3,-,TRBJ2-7,TGTGCCATCAGTGATCTCGCGTTAGGCGACGAGCAGTACTTC,CAISDLALGDEQYF
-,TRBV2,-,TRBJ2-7,TGTGCCAGCAGTGAATGGGGCGAGTACGAGCAGTACTTC,CASSEWGEYEQYF
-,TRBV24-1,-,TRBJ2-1,TGTGCCACCAGTGTTTTTAATGAGCAGTTCTTC,CATSVFNEQFF
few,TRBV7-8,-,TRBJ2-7,TGTGCCAGCAGCTTGATGAGGTTCTCCTCCTACGAGCAGTACTTC,CASSLMRFSSYEQYF
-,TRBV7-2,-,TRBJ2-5,TGTGCCAGCAGCTTAGTTGCAGGGTGGGATGAGACCCAGTACTTC,CASSLVAGWDETQYF
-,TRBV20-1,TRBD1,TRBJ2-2,TGCAGTGCTAGAGTAAAGGAGGACAGGGCTCGGCGGGGTTCCGGGGAGCTGTTTTTT,CSARVKEDRARRGSGELFF
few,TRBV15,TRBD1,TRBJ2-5,TGTGCCACCAGCAGAGATCCTGGGACAGGGGGTTTGGGGACCCAGTACTTC,CATSRDPGTGGLGTQYF
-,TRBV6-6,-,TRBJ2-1,TGTGCCAGCAGCGTATGGGGGGCTAGCTCCTACAATGAGCAGTTCTTC,CASSVWGASSYNEQFF
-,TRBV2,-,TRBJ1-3,TGTGCCAGCAAAGTGAAGGTTGAAAACACCATATATTTT,CASKVKVENTIYF
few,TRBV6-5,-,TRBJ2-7,TGTGCCAGCAGTTCCTACCTAGGGGCCTCCTACGAGCAGTACTTC,CASSSYLGASYEQYF
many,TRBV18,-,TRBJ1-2,TGTGCCAGCTCACCACAGGGGAACTATGGCTACACCTTC,CASSPQGNYGYTF
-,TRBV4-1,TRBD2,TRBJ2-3,TGCGCCAGCAGCCGAGTTACTAGCGGACGCACAGATACGCAGTATTTT,CASSRVTSGRTDTQYF
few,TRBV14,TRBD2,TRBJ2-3,TGTGCCAGCAGCCAACAGCCGACTAGCTCAGATACGCAGTATTTT,CASSQQPTSSDTQYF
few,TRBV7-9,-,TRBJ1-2,TGTGCCAGCAGCTTAGATCAGGGGAAGGGCTATGGCTACACCTTC,CASSLDQGKGYGYTF
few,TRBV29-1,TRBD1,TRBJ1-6,TGCGCCGGGACAGGGATCGGTGACGATAATTCACCCCTCCACTTT,CAGTGIGDDNSPLHF
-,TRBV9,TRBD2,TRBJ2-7,TGTGCCAGCAGCCCGGGACTAGAGGGTGGCGAGCAGTACTTC,CASSPGLEGGEQYF
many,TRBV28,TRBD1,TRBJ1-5,TGTGCCAGCAGTACGACAGGGGGCTGGCAGCCCCAGCATTTT,CASSTTGGWQPQHF
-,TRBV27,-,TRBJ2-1,TGTGCCAGCAGTCGCGAGGGGCTCCAGTTCTTC,CASSREGLQFF
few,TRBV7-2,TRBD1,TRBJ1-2,TGTGCCAGCAGCCCTCCCGGGACAGGGGGCGTTATGGATGGCTACACCTTC,CASSPPGTGGVMDGYTF